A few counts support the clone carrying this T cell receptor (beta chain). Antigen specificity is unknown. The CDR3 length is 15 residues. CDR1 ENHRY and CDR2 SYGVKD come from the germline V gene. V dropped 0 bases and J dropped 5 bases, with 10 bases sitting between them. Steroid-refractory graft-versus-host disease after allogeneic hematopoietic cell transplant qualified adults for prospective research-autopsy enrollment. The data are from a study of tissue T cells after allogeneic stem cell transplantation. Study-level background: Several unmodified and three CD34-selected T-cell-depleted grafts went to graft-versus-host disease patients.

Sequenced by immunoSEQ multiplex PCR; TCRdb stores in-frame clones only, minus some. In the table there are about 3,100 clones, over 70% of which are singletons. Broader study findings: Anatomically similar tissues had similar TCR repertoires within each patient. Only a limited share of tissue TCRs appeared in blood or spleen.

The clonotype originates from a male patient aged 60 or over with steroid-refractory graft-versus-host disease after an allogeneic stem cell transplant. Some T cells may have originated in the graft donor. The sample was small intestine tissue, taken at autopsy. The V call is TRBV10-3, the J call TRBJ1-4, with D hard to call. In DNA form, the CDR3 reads TGTGCCATCAGTGAGTCGGGAGGGTTCAATGAAAAACTGTTTTTT. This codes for CAISESGGFNEKLFF.